These T cell receptor beta chains were read from a single sample in a study of long-term antiretroviral therapy in people with HIV. Assay: immunoSEQ multiplex PCR; the TCRdb copy retains only in-frame clones and omits some. This repertoire shows about 23,000 clones, roughly 88% found once; its top ten account for under 8.5%. Material: unsorted PBMCs, obtained 0.6 years after starting antiretroviral therapy. The receptor source for this set is a man between 60 and 75 years old with HIV. The CDR3 runs from the conserved cysteine through the conserved F or W. A D gene is named only where the DNA matches it firmly. A row's size may be missing; if present it is once, few, many or a size class.

v_gene: TRBV7-2
j_gene: TRBJ2-1
abundance: .
d_gene: TRBD1
CDR3nt: TGTGCCAGCAGCCTAGACAGGGTTGCGAATGAGCAGTTCTTC
CDR3aa: CASSLDRVANEQFF

v_gene: TRBV5-1
j_gene: TRBJ1-1
abundance: .
d_gene: .
CDR3nt: TGCGCCAGCAACAACGGGGGGGAAGGGAACACTGAAGCTTTCTTT
CDR3aa: CASNNGGEGNTEAFF

v_gene: TRBV19
j_gene: TRBJ2-4
abundance: .
d_gene: TRBD1
CDR3nt: TGTGCCAGTAGTACTGCAGGGGGCAGAAACATTCAGTACTTC
CDR3aa: CASSTAGGRNIQYF

v_gene: TRBV7-3
j_gene: TRBJ2-1
abundance: .
d_gene: .
CDR3nt: TGTGCCAGCAGCGGGGGGAATGAGCAGTTCTTC
CDR3aa: CASSGGNEQFF

v_gene: TRBV6-6
j_gene: TRBJ2-5
abundance: .
d_gene: TRBD2
CDR3nt: TGTGCCAGCAGACGGGGGGGTAAGGAGACCCAGTACTTC
CDR3aa: CASRRGGKETQYF

v_gene: TRBV15
j_gene: TRBJ1-6
abundance: few
d_gene: .
CDR3nt: TGTGCCACCAGCACTAAACAGGGATCTTCACCCCTCCACTTT
CDR3aa: CATSTKQGSSPLHF

v_gene: TRBV13
j_gene: TRBJ1-5
abundance: .
d_gene: .
CDR3nt: TGTGCCAGCAGCTTTACGGCCAGGGGTGGTCAGCCCCAGCATTTT
CDR3aa: CASSFTARGGQPQHF

v_gene: TRBV5-4
j_gene: TRBJ1-4
abundance: .
d_gene: .
CDR3nt: TGTGCCAGCAGCTTGCTAGGGATGGAGACTAATGAAAAACTGTTTTTT
CDR3aa: CASSLLGMETNEKLFF

v_gene: TRBV15
j_gene: TRBJ2-5
abundance: .
d_gene: TRBD2
CDR3nt: TGTGCCACCAGCAGAGACCGCGGGGGGTCGGAGACCCAGTACTTC
CDR3aa: CATSRDRGGSETQYF

v_gene: TRBV19
j_gene: TRBJ1-2
abundance: .
d_gene: .
CDR3nt: TGTGCCAGTAAGGGGGGCAGGAAGGGCTATGGCTACACCTTC
CDR3aa: CASKGGRKGYGYTF

v_gene: TRBV19
j_gene: TRBJ2-3
abundance: .
d_gene: .
CDR3nt: TGTGCCAGTAGTATGGGGACTGGCCTCACGACAGATACGCAGTATTTT
CDR3aa: CASSMGTGLTTDTQYF

v_gene: TRBV7-6
j_gene: TRBJ1-1
abundance: once
d_gene: .
CDR3nt: TGTGCCAGCAGCTTAGATCTGAACACTGAAGCTTTCTTT
CDR3aa: CASSLDLNTEAFF

v_gene: TRBV5-1
j_gene: TRBJ2-7
abundance: .
d_gene: TRBD1
CDR3nt: TGCGCCAGCAGCTGGGGCGGACAGGGGATAGACGAGCAGTACTTC
CDR3aa: CASSWGGQGIDEQYF

v_gene: TRBV20-1
j_gene: TRBJ2-1
abundance: .
d_gene: .
CDR3nt: TGCAGTGCTGGGGTTTACAATGAGCAGTTCTTC
CDR3aa: CSAGVYNEQFF

v_gene: TRBV5-4
j_gene: TRBJ2-2
abundance: .
d_gene: .
CDR3nt: TGTGCCAGCAGCGCGACGGCCAACACCGGGGAGCTGTTTTTT
CDR3aa: CASSATANTGELFF

v_gene: TRBV9
j_gene: TRBJ2-3
abundance: .
d_gene: TRBD1
CDR3nt: TGTGCCAGCAGCGTAGCTTCCCAGGGGGGCACAGATACGCAGTATTTT
CDR3aa: CASSVASQGGTDTQYF

v_gene: TRBV6-1
j_gene: TRBJ1-2
abundance: .
d_gene: TRBD1
CDR3nt: TGTGCCAGCAGCGTGACAGGGAGTATGCACTATGGCTACACCTTC
CDR3aa: CASSVTGSMHYGYTF

v_gene: TRBV5-1
j_gene: TRBJ1-1
abundance: .
d_gene: .
CDR3nt: TGCGCCAGCAGCTTTGAGGGGAACACTGAAGCTTTCTTT
CDR3aa: CASSFEGNTEAFF

v_gene: TRBV19
j_gene: TRBJ2-7
abundance: .
d_gene: TRBD1
CDR3nt: TGTGCCAGTAGTATCTTTGGACAGGATGTCGAGCAGTACTTC
CDR3aa: CASSIFGQDVEQYF

v_gene: TRBV7-9
j_gene: TRBJ2-7
abundance: .
d_gene: .
CDR3nt: TGTGCCAGCAGCCTGGGACGGGCAGACCTTTACGAGCAGTACTTC
CDR3aa: CASSLGRADLYEQYF

v_gene: TRBV7-9
j_gene: TRBJ2-5
abundance: .
d_gene: TRBD2
CDR3nt: TGTGCCAGCAGCTCTACTAGCGGGGCGTCCCAAGAGACCCAGTACTTC
CDR3aa: CASSSTSGASQETQYF

v_gene: TRBV5-6
j_gene: TRBJ1-1
abundance: .
d_gene: .
CDR3nt: TGTGCCAGCAGCTTGATCCGGGGGCGGGCCACTGAAGCTTTCTTT
CDR3aa: CASSLIRGRATEAFF

v_gene: TRBV27
j_gene: TRBJ2-7
abundance: .
d_gene: .
CDR3nt: TGTGCCAGCTCCGGGACAAGCCTCTCCTACGAGCAGTACTTC
CDR3aa: CASSGTSLSYEQYF

v_gene: TRBV27
j_gene: TRBJ2-7
abundance: .
d_gene: TRBD2
CDR3nt: TGTGCCAGCAGTTTGAGATTGGTGGCCGGAAGCGGGACCTCCTACGAGCAGTACTTC
CDR3aa: CASSLRLVAGSGTSYEQYF

v_gene: TRBV7-8
j_gene: TRBJ2-2
abundance: .
d_gene: .
CDR3nt: TGTGCCAGCGGGGGCGGGGAGCTGTTTTTT
CDR3aa: CASGGGELFF

v_gene: TRBV28
j_gene: TRBJ2-7
abundance: .
d_gene: TRBD1
CDR3nt: TGTGCCAGCAGGGTAGGGACAGGTTTTTACGAGCAGTACTTC
CDR3aa: CASRVGTGFYEQYF

v_gene: TRBV29-1
j_gene: TRBJ2-1
abundance: once
d_gene: .
CDR3nt: TGCAGCGTCCGGGACTCAAGCTCCTACAATGAGCAGTTCTTC
CDR3aa: CSVRDSSSYNEQFF

v_gene: TRBV18
j_gene: TRBJ2-1
abundance: .
d_gene: TRBD1
CDR3nt: TGTGCCAGCTCACCTATCCCGCAGGGGGCGCTTGAGTTCTTC
CDR3aa: CASSPIPQGALEFF

v_gene: TRBV7-2
j_gene: TRBJ2-7
abundance: .
d_gene: TRBD2
CDR3nt: TGTGCCAGTGGGGAGCTAGCGGGCTCCTACGAGCAGTACTTC
CDR3aa: CASGELAGSYEQYF

v_gene: TRBV5-1
j_gene: TRBJ1-1
abundance: .
d_gene: TRBD1
CDR3nt: TGCGCCAGCAGCCCCGGGACAGGTTCTGAAGCTTTCTTT
CDR3aa: CASSPGTGSEAFF

v_gene: TRBV4-3
j_gene: TRBJ2-2
abundance: .
d_gene: TRBD2
CDR3nt: TGCGCCAGCAGCCAAGGAGCACTAGCGGGGGGTGGTTCCGGGGAGCTGTTTTTT
CDR3aa: CASSQGALAGGGSGELFF